One sample yielded the 27 T cell receptor beta chains listed below, sequenced in a study of blood T cell repertoires in COVID-19. Using immunoSEQ multiplex PCR, the repertoire was profiled, and TCRdb retains in-frame clones only, with some absent. The sample has about 160,000 clones; approximately 85% are singletons. Specimen: peripheral blood. All receptors come from a man aged 35-49 years with acute or convalescent COVID-19.

This chain connects TRBV2 to TRBJ2-7; a weak D match, TRBD1 (5 bases). The CDR3 has 14 amino acids. Germline V gene sequence: CDR1 SNHLY, CDR2 FYNNEI. Trimming stripped 2 bases from V and 3 bases from J, with 11 bases between. Here the CDR3 DNA reads TGTGCCAGCAGTGAATCAGGGTGGCTCTACGAGCAGTACTTC. It translates to CASSESGWLYEQYF.

A remark on this clone: This sample also contains other DNA sequences that code for the same CDR3. CDR3 amino acids: CASSPQVNYGYTF. The DNA of the CDR3 is TGTGCCAGCAGTCCCCAGGTTAACTATGGCTACACCTTC. The genes are TRBV6-5 and TRBJ1-2; D gene uncertain. Germline CDR1 MNHEY, CDR2 SVGAGI. The CDR3 length is 13 residues. Trimming took 5 bases from V and 1 from J, leaving 8 bases between them.

V and J are TRBV2 and TRBJ2-4; D might be TRBD2 (6 bases). V shed 8 bases and J shed 9 bases, with 17 bases lying between them. Germline V gene data show CDR1 as SNHLY and CDR2 as FYNNEI. The CDR3 covers 13 residues. Written as DNA, the CDR3 is TGTGCCAGCGGGGAGGTAGGGGAGGCCATTCAGTACTTC. It encodes CASGEVGEAIQYF.

The chain combines TRBV28 with TRBJ2-1; D perhaps matches TRBD2 (6 bases). CDR1 and CDR2 from the germline V gene are MDHEN and SYDVKM. This CDR3 comprises 14 residues. V gave up 9 bases and J gave up 4 bases, with 16 bases separating them. The chain's CDR3 is CASAGTQIYNEQFF. The CDR3 nucleotides are TGTGCCAGTGCCGGGACTCAGATTTACAATGAGCAGTTCTTC.

The chain carries TRBV2 and TRBJ1-4; 8 bases match TRBD1. The CDR3 loop spans 14 amino acids. Per germline, CDR1 SNHLY and CDR2 FYNNEI. J was trimmed by 3 bases and V by 6 bases; bases with no gene match: 3. The CDR3 here is CASRQGASNEKLFF. In nucleotides, the CDR3 is TGTGCCAGCAGGCAGGGGGCCTCTAATGAAAAACTGTTTTTT.

Many counts were recorded for this clone. The V call is TRBV11-1, the J call TRBJ2-7, with 9 bases matching TRBD1. The CDR3 sequence is 14 residues long. V lost 5 bases, J lost 3 bases, and 5 bases stayed unmatched. CDR1 is SGHAT and CDR2 is FQDESV in the germline V gene (reference sequence). In DNA, the CDR3 is TGTGCCAGCAGCCCGGACAGGGGACTCTACGAGCAGTACTTC. It translates to CASSPDRGLYEQYF.

The chain employs TRBV18 and TRBJ1-3, with D unresolved. V lost 4 bases and J 8 bases, leaving 18 bases between the germline ends. Germline lookup yields CDR1 KGHSH and CDR2 LQKENI. This CDR3 has 15 residues. CDR3 coding DNA: TGTGCCAGCTCACGAGGGTCTGCGGACCCTTACACCATATATTTT. This encodes CASSRGSADPYTIYF.

The chain combines TRBV28 with TRBJ1-2; D not certain. This CDR3 contains 13 residues. V lost 7 bases to trimming and J lost 7 bases, with 16 bases between them. CDR1 MDHEN and CDR2 SYDVKM come from the germline V gene. CDR3 nucleotides: TGTGCCAGCAAGACCCCCAGGTTCGGTGGCTACACCTTC. Protein sequence: CASKTPRFGGYTF.

The chain uses TRBV18 and TRBJ2-1; TRBD2 agrees at 8 bases. The V and J ends lost 1 base and 8 bases, in that order; junction bases with no gene match: 10. Germline assignment: CDR1 KGHSH and CDR2 LQKENI. CDR3 length: 16 residues. CDR3 nucleotide sequence: TGTGCCAGCTCACCACGGGAGGGGAGCGGGGGATATGAGCAGTTCTTC. Its protein product is CASSPREGSGGYEQFF.

The chain carries TRBV3-1 (or the pseudogene TRBV3-2) and TRBJ2-5; D is unclear. CDR3 size: 13 residues. V lost 0 bases, J lost 5 bases, and 7 bases lay in between. The V gene's germline CDR1 is LGHDT and CDR2 YNNKEL (reference sequence). The CDR3 sequence: CASSQDIAETQYF. The CDR3, as DNA: TGTGCCAGCAGCCAAGACATCGCGGAGACCCAGTACTTC.

The genes are TRBV11-3 and TRBJ1-3; D unresolved. This CDR3 contains 15 residues. V dropped 2 bases and J dropped 0 bases, with 8 bases sitting between them. Germline values: CDR1 SGHNT, CDR2 YENEEA. The CDR3 reads CASSLRGNSGNTIYF. Here the CDR3 DNA reads TGTGCCAGCAGCTTACGGGGTAACTCTGGAAACACCATATATTTT.

This sequence joins TRBV2 and TRBJ1-5; 8 bases are shared with TRBD1. Unmatched junction bases numbered 13, after V lost 7 bases and J lost 8 bases. Germline assignment: CDR1 SNHLY and CDR2 FYNNEI. The CDR3 totals 15 residues. The CDR3 nucleotides are TGTGCCAGCACCTTTTTCGGCAGGGGGCAAGAGCCCCAGCATTTT. It codes for CASTFFGRGQEPQHF.

In its sample, this clone was seen a few times. The chain uses TRBV20-1 and TRBJ2-2; D is ambiguous. V lost 3 bases, J lost 3 bases, and 8 bases lay in between. The CDR3 is made up of 13 amino acids. Germline CDR1 DFQATT, CDR2 SNEGSKA (reference sequence). The CDR3 sequence is CSASTHYTGELFF. The CDR3 coding sequence is TGCAGTGCTAGTACCCACTACACCGGGGAGCTGTTTTTT.

The V gene is TRBV6-1, the J gene TRBJ1-1, with D perhaps TRBD1 (6 bases). Trimming took 1 base from V and 1 from J, leaving 13 bases between them. The germline V gene has CDR1 MNHNS and CDR2 SASEGT. The CDR3 has 16 amino acids. CDR3 nucleotide sequence: TGTGCCAGCAGTGAAGGTCGGCAGGGGAGGAACACTGAAGCTTTCTTT. This sequence encodes CASSEGRQGRNTEAFF.

The rearrangement joins TRBV28 to TRBJ2-2, with 7 positions matching TRBD1. Germline loops: CDR1 MDHEN, CDR2 SYDVKM. With V trimmed by 6 bases and J by 0 bases, 7 bases remained unmatched. The CDR3 runs 16 residues. The CDR3 nucleotides are TGTGCCAGCAGATCTACCGGGACAGCGAACACCGGGGAGCTGTTTTTT. Encoded protein: CASRSTGTANTGELFF.

This chain connects TRBV6-2 or TRBV6-3 to TRBJ2-1, with 8 bases matching TRBD2. The germline V gene has CDR1 MNHEY and CDR2 SVGEGT. The junction had 13 bases not matched to a gene; V was cut back by 5 bases and J by 1 base. The CDR3 runs to 18 residues. CDR3 residues: CASSPWGSGGISYNEQFF. The CDR3 DNA follows: TGTGCCAGCAGTCCCTGGGGGAGCGGGGGTATTTCCTACAATGAGCAGTTCTTC.

V and J are TRBV11-3 and TRBJ2-1; weak D call: TRBD2 (6 bases). V was pared by 4 bases and J by 7 bases, with 11 bases between. Germline assignment: CDR1 SGHNT and CDR2 YENEEA. This CDR3 is 13 amino acids long. The DNA of the CDR3 is TGTGCCAGCAGCTCAGAGGCGGGGAATGAGCAGTTCTTC. Encoded protein: CASSSEAGNEQFF.

This CDR3 is CASSLGTSGGKADTQYF. The CDR3 nucleotides are TGTGCCAGCAGCCTAGGGACTAGCGGGGGGAAAGCAGATACGCAGTATTTT. The V call is TRBV5-4, the J call TRBJ2-3; TRBD2 aligns across 15 bases. V lost 4 bases, J lost 4 bases, and 7 bases stayed unmatched. The CDR3 loop spans 17 amino acids. Germline-derived CDR1 and CDR2 are SGHNT and YYREEE (reference sequence).

The V and J genes are TRBV7-6 and TRBJ2-1; 10 nucleotides agree with TRBD2. The germline gives CDR1 SGHVS, CDR2 FNYEAQ. This CDR3 region has 16 residues. V dropped 4 bases and J dropped 2; count of bases not matched to a gene: 5. CDR3 sequence reads: CASSSPSGGAYNEQFF. As DNA, the CDR3 is TGTGCCAGCAGCTCCCCCAGCGGGGGGGCCTACAATGAGCAGTTCTTC.

The rearrangement joins TRBV23-1 to TRBJ1-4, with TRBD1 matching 10 bases. TRBV23-1 is an ORF, and what it does is uncertain. V trimming: 4 bases; J trimming: 5 bases; junction bases outside the gene matches: 4. CDR3 length: 15 residues. CDR3 DNA sequence: TGCGCCAGCAGTCCCTCGGACAGGGGGAATGAAAAACTGTTTTTT. As protein: CASSPSDRGNEKLFF.

The CDR3, as DNA: TGCGCCAGCAGCCAAGAATTTGGGGGCAGGTTGAATGGCTACACCTTC. It is translated as CASSQEFGGRLNGYTF. The chain uses TRBV4-1 and TRBJ1-2; perhaps TRBD1 as D (6 bases). Trimming pared 0 bases from V and 6 bases from J, leaving 17 bases between. The germline CDR1 and CDR2 sequences are MGHRA and YSYEKL. The CDR3 totals 16 residues.

The V and J genes are TRBV10-1 and TRBJ1-2; TRBD1 is a possible D gene (5 bases). CDR3 length: 15 amino acids. The germline V and J ends were trimmed by 7 bases and 4 bases, with 19 bases remaining between them. The germline CDR1 and CDR2 sequences are WNHNN and SYGVQD (reference sequence). CDR3 DNA: TGCGCCAGCACCGGGTTGCGGGACGCTTCCTATGGCTACACCTTC. This translates into CASTGLRDASYGYTF.

This chain uses TRBV20-1 with TRBJ1-2, with D possibly TRBD1 on 5 matching bases. The CDR3 spans 11 residues. Germline V gene sequence: CDR1 DFQATT, CDR2 SNEGSKA (reference sequence). The CDR3 is CGGEMGYGYTF. The CDR3, as DNA: TGCGGGGGGGAAATGGGCTATGGCTACACCTTC.

This sequence joins TRBV5-1 and TRBJ2-7; D unclear. The CDR3 has 13 amino acids. From germline, CDR1 is SGHRS and CDR2 YFSETQ. The ends were cut back, 0 bases at V and 4 bases at J, with 8 bases in the middle. CDR3 sequence reads: CASSLDNEYEQYF. For the CDR3, the DNA is TGCGCCAGCAGCTTGGACAACGAATACGAGCAGTACTTC.

The rearrangement links TRBV28 to TRBJ1-2; D ambiguous. The CDR3 covers 13 residues. V was cut by 6 bases and J by 7 bases, with 15 bases left in between. Germline-derived CDR1 and CDR2 are MDHEN and SYDVKM. In nucleotides, the CDR3 is TGTGCCAGCAGCACTCCCCCCTTTTCTGGCTACACCTTC. Translated, it gives CASSTPPFSGYTF.

This clone was recorded once. The gene calls are TRBV28 and TRBJ2-4; D perhaps matches TRBD2 (5 bases). Germline V gene lookup returns CDR1 MDHEN and CDR2 SYDVKM. This CDR3 has 18 amino acids. V was pared by 8 bases and J by 5 bases, with 28 bases between. CDR3 protein: CASEAGGTAGAIENIQYF. The CDR3 region has the DNA TGTGCCAGCGAAGCCGGAGGAACGGCCGGCGCGATTGAAAACATTCAGTACTTC.

The V and J genes are TRBV5-6 and TRBJ1-2; D remains ambiguous. CDR1 is SGHDT and CDR2 is YYEEEE in the germline V gene. The V end lost 4 bases, the J end lost 4 bases, and 11 bases lay between the germline ends. The CDR3 has 13 residues. CDR3 sequence (DNA): TGTGCCAGCAGCCCTGACAACGCCTATGGCTACACCTTC. It specifies CASSPDNAYGYTF.